This TCR beta chain was found in a study of T-cell memory formation after mild COVID-19. TCRdb used MiXCR to reprocess the 5' RACE reads, holding one entry per CDR3 protein. The sample records around 140,000 distinct CDR3 sequences, less than 25% being singletons. The CDR3 contains 20 residues. Germline lookup yields CDR1 MGHDK and CDR2 SYGVNS. Unmatched junction bases numbered 9, after V lost 3 bases and J lost 0 bases. The sequenced sample was PBMCs or a T cell subset sorted from them (not recorded which). This TCR was sampled from an adult woman who had mild COVID-19 (a few samples of this study predate the infection). Cell type and time point are not known. This rearrangement joins TRBV25-1 to TRBJ2-2, with 14 bases lining up with TRBD2. The CDR3 coding sequence is TGTGCCAGCAGTGACCATGGACTAGCGGGGGGCCTCGCGAACACCGGGGAGCTGTTTTTT. Translated, it gives CASSDHGLAGGLANTGELFF.